This T cell receptor (beta chain) was sequenced in a study of OX40 agonist ivuxolimab in advanced cancers. In the study overall: Ivuxolimab, an agonist antibody against OX40 (CD134), was given to patients. Age averaged around 60 years (range about 20 to 80), and 80% to 90% were male.

TCRdb's copy holds only in-frame clones and misses some; the assay was immunoSEQ multiplex PCR. The sample lists some 40,000 clones, under 95% seen once, with over 12% in the top ten. The V and J ends lost 5 bases and 4 bases respectively, with 20 bases between them. The CDR3 length is 16 residues. Per germline, CDR1 SGHTA and CDR2 FQGNSA. The V and J genes are TRBV7-2 and TRBJ1-2, with a weak D call TRBD1 (6 bases). This TCR came from an adult with an advanced solid tumor such as melanoma, head and neck, liver or kidney cancer. This material consisted of CD4+ or CD8+ T cells sorted from blood, taken in a trial of the OX40 agonist ivuxolimab. The CDR3 reads CASSQTHTGPGYGYTF. In nucleotides, the CDR3 is TGTGCCAGCAGCCAGACCCATACAGGGCCGGGCTATGGCTACACCTTC.